The rows below give T cell receptor beta chains drawn from one sample of a study of T cells in localized non-small cell lung cancer. Measured with immunoSEQ multiplex PCR; TCRdb has only the in-frame clones, and not every one. The repertoire holds about 74,000 clones, with about 88% as singletons. This specimen was peripheral blood, taken before any cancer treatment. The receptor set was obtained from a female donor older than 55 with stage I lung adenocarcinoma. CDR3s include the opening cysteine and the closing phenylalanine or tryptophan. Fields, in order: J gene, D gene, clone size, V gene, CDR3 protein, CDR3 DNA. D genes are given only for firm matches. Expanded clones are given a class, and other clones once, few, many or no size at all.

>TRBJ2-1|.|.|TRBV23-1
CASSQLIGKTRVTNEQFF
TGCGCCAGCAGTCAATTAATAGGCAAGACCAGGGTAACAAATGAGCAGTTCTTC
>TRBJ2-1|TRBD2|.|TRBV11-3
CASSFSGGAVNEQFF
TGTGCCAGCAGCTTTAGCGGGGGGGCCGTTAATGAGCAGTTCTTC
>TRBJ2-3|.|.|TRBV18
CASSIGASTDTQYF
TGTGCCAGCTCAATCGGGGCCAGCACAGATACGCAGTATTTT
>TRBJ2-7|TRBD1|.|TRBV11-3
CASSHRQGQVYEQYF
TGTGCCAGCAGCCATAGACAGGGCCAAGTTTACGAGCAGTACTTC
>TRBJ2-7|TRBD2|.|TRBV19
CASRDSAVTSVYEQYF
TGTGCCAGTAGGGACTCGGCGGTGACTAGCGTCTACGAGCAGTACTTC
>TRBJ1-2|.|.|TRBV11-2
CASSLQRLSGYTF
TGTGCCAGCAGCTTACAGCGTTTGAGTGGCTACACCTTC
>TRBJ1-5|.|.|TRBV28
CASRSIAEGSHQPQHF
TGTGCCAGCAGGTCCATAGCGGAGGGGTCCCATCAGCCCCAGCATTTT
>TRBJ2-5|.|.|TRBV28
CASTPRPGLETQYF
TGTGCCAGCACTCCCCGCCCAGGGTTGGAGACCCAGTACTTC
>TRBJ2-7|TRBD1|.|TRBV5-4
CASTKTKGQGGDEQYF
TGTGCCAGCACCAAAACTAAGGGACAGGGAGGCGACGAGCAGTACTTC
>TRBJ2-7|TRBD1|.|TRBV28
CASSQHPGQTYEQYF
TGTGCCAGCAGCCAACACCCGGGACAGACCTACGAGCAGTACTTC
>TRBJ2-1|TRBD2|.|TRBV11-2
CASSLDRISGGYNEQFF
TGTGCCAGCAGCTTAGATCGAATTAGCGGGGGCTACAATGAGCAGTTCTTC
>TRBJ2-7|.|.|TRBV5-1
CASSSIAGSYEQYF
TGCGCCAGCAGCTCGATAGCAGGCTCCTACGAGCAGTACTTC
>TRBJ2-5|TRBD1|once|TRBV5-4
CASRPRTGAETQYF
TGTGCCAGCAGACCAAGGACAGGGGCAGAGACCCAGTACTTC
>TRBJ1-1|.|once|TRBV9
CASSVSDQLSEAFF
TGTGCCAGCAGCGTATCCGACCAGCTCTCTGAAGCTTTCTTT
>TRBJ1-3|.|.|TRBV7-2
CASSFESSGNTIYF
TGTGCCAGCAGCTTTGAGAGCTCTGGAAACACCATATATTTT
>TRBJ2-3|.|.|TRBV7-2
CASSRDLNTDTQYF
TGTGCCAGCAGCCGGGACTTAAACACAGATACGCAGTATTTT
>TRBJ2-7|TRBD1|once|TRBV10-3
CAIRPGQGQGEQYF
TGTGCCATCAGGCCGGGACAGGGTCAAGGCGAGCAGTACTTC
>TRBJ1-5|TRBD1|.|TRBV18
CASSPPGQRQPQHF
TGTGCCAGCTCACCACCGGGACAGCGTCAGCCCCAGCATTTT
>TRBJ2-2|.|.|TRBV28
CASSLFSGVGTGELFF
TGTGCCAGCAGTTTGTTCTCCGGGGTTGGGACCGGGGAGCTGTTTTTT
>TRBJ1-1|TRBD1|.|TRBV5-1
CASRRGTGSMNTEAFF
TGCGCCAGCAGGCGAGGGACAGGGTCAATGAACACTGAAGCTTTCTTT
>TRBJ2-5|TRBD1|.|TRBV5-5
CASSSRDRGQETQYF
TGTGCCAGCAGTTCCCGGGACAGGGGGCAAGAGACCCAGTACTTC
>TRBJ1-3|.|.|TRBV11-3
CASSLLRGSTGNTIYF
TGTGCCAGCAGCTTACTCCGGGGGAGCACTGGAAACACCATATATTTT
>TRBJ1-5|.|.|TRBV6-1
CASSEWGFQPQHF
TGTGCCAGCAGTGAATGGGGTTTCCAGCCCCAGCATTTT